This T cell receptor beta chain was recovered during a study of blood T cell repertoires in COVID-19. This clone appeared a single time. CDR1 and CDR2 from the germline V gene are KGHDR and SFDVKD. This CDR3 spans 15 amino acids. V gave up 5 bases and J gave up 1 base; unmatched junction bases: 3. Clones were read by immunoSEQ multiplex PCR, and TCRdb kept only the in-frame ones, dropping some. The repertoire has about 160,000 clones, around 92% of them found once; the top ten carry about 5.3%. The sequenced sample was peripheral blood. The chain has TRBV24-1 and TRBJ2-3; 9 positions agree with TRBD1. The clonotype comes from a man between 25 and 39 years old with COVID-19, enrolled during active disease. The CDR3 DNA follows: TGTGCCACCAGTGTGAGGGACAGGGGCACAGATACGCAGTATTTT. Protein sequence: CATSVRDRGTDTQYF.